This entry lists 17 T cell receptor beta chains sequenced from one sample in a study of blood T cell repertoires in COVID-19. Profiled with immunoSEQ multiplex PCR; TCRdb holds only in-frame clones, not every one. The table has 72,000 or so clones, more than 70% seen once. Sample: peripheral blood. These receptors were taken from a woman over 75 with active or convalescent COVID-19.

This chain joins TRBV11-2 and TRBJ2-7, with TRBD2 identical over 7 bases. Trimming removed 5 bases from V and 5 bases from J; junction bases left unmatched: 3. Per germline, CDR1 SGHAT and CDR2 FQNNGV. This CDR3 is built from 12 residues. This CDR3 is CASSLGGNEQYF. The CDR3 DNA sequence: TGTGCCAGCAGCCTGGGAGGGAACGAGCAGTACTTC.

The J gene is TRBJ2-3, the V gene TRBV7-9, with a tentative D call TRBD1 (6 bases). Trimming removed 4 bases at V and 3 bases at J, with 17 bases between. The CDR3 spans 16 residues. Looked up from germline, CDR1 is SEHNR and CDR2 is FQNEAQ (reference sequence). Here the CDR3 DNA reads TGTGCCAGCAGCTCCCCCCGACAGGTATTGACAGATACGCAGTATTTT. Translating it yields CASSSPRQVLTDTQYF.

The rearrangement uses TRBV13 and TRBJ2-7; maybe TRBD1 (5 bases). This CDR3 has 16 amino acids. V was pared by 4 bases and J by 3 bases, with 19 bases between. The germline V gene encodes CDR1 PRHDT and CDR2 FYEKMQ (reference sequence). The CDR3 here is CASSSNRQPYLYEQYF. CDR3 DNA: TGTGCCAGCAGCTCAAATCGACAGCCCTACCTCTACGAGCAGTACTTC.

This clone showed up just once. J is TRBJ2-3 and V is TRBV19; D is uncertain. The length of the CDR3 is 16 residues. Germline V gives CDR1 LNHDA, CDR2 SQIVND (reference sequence). Trimming cost V 6 bases and J 4 bases, with 20 bases left between them. The CDR3 region is CASSTDRPLGSDTQYF. The CDR3 DNA reads as TGTGCCAGTAGCACAGACCGGCCCTTAGGCTCAGATACGCAGTATTTT.

This chain uses TRBV11-2 with TRBJ1-5; D gene ambiguous. Germline loops: CDR1 SGHAT, CDR2 FQNNGV. V was pared by 2 bases and J by 5 bases, with 4 bases between. CDR3 size: 12 residues. As DNA, the CDR3 is TGTGCCAGCAGCTTACGAGATCAGCCCCAGCATTTT. Translated: CASSLRDQPQHF.

This chain joins TRBV30 and TRBJ2-3; D possibly corresponds to TRBD2 (6 bases). Trimming cost V 5 bases and J 0 bases, with 9 bases left between them. Germline V gives CDR1 GTSNPN, CDR2 SVGIG (reference sequence). The CDR3 has 13 residues. This CDR3 reads CAWGEVSTDTQYF. The CDR3 region has the DNA TGTGCCTGGGGGGAGGTTAGCACAGATACGCAGTATTTT.

This chain connects TRBV2 to TRBJ2-3; possibly TRBD1 for D (6 bases). CDR1 is SNHLY and CDR2 is FYNNEI in the germline V gene. This CDR3 region has 12 residues. V lost 7 bases and J 4 bases, leaving 9 bases between the germline ends. The CDR3 region is CASTRGADTQYF. CDR3 DNA: TGTGCCAGCACCAGGGGAGCAGATACGCAGTATTTT.

V is TRBV9 and J is TRBJ2-5; D is unclear. In germline, CDR1 is SGDLS, CDR2 YYNGEE. The CDR3 runs to 17 residues. Trimming took off 3 bases at V and 1 base at J, with 19 bases between the two ends. CDR3 in amino acids: CASSARGTKGPQETQYF. Written as DNA, the CDR3 is TGTGCCAGCAGCGCACGCGGCACTAAAGGTCCCCAAGAGACCCAGTACTTC.

V and J are TRBV12-3 or TRBV12-4 and TRBJ1-6, with D perhaps TRBD1 (5 bases). V was clipped by 7 bases and J by 7 bases, with 11 bases between them. The CDR3 totals 13 residues. In DNA, the CDR3 is TGTGCCAGCACCGTATACAGGAATTCACCCCTCCACTTT. Encoded protein: CASTVYRNSPLHF.

This chain connects TRBV19 to TRBJ1-5; D remains unclear. Germline V gene sequence: CDR1 LNHDA, CDR2 SQIVND (reference sequence). The CDR3 runs to 13 residues. Trimming stripped 5 bases from V and 4 bases from J, with 9 bases between. The CDR3 is CASSEAANQPQHF. The CDR3 nucleotides read TGTGCCAGTAGTGAGGCAGCGAATCAGCCCCAGCATTTT.

The rearrangement uses TRBV5-3 and TRBJ2-7; TRBD1 matches at 8 bases. TRBV5-3 is treated as an ORF (open reading frame) with a function not yet certain. This CDR3 has 18 amino acids. Losses at the gene ends were 0 bases for V and 1 base for J; bases not matched to a gene: 12. The CDR3 loop reads CARSLVDTGTGESYEQYF. The CDR3 nucleotides are TGTGCCAGAAGCTTGGTGGATACAGGGACAGGTGAATCCTACGAGCAGTACTTC.

The chain carries TRBV30 and TRBJ1-2; TRBD1 is a possible D gene (5 bases). This CDR3 region has 13 residues. V was clipped by 4 bases and J by 4 bases, with 13 bases between them. Looked up from germline, CDR1 is GTSNPN and CDR2 is SVGIG (reference sequence). CDR3: CAWTGGFSYGYTF. Written as DNA, the CDR3 is TGTGCCTGGACGGGGGGGTTCTCCTATGGCTACACCTTC. Combining the CDR3 with reference TRBV30 and TRBJ1-2 gives the whole variable domain SQTIHQWPATLVQPVGSPLSLECTVEGTSNPNLYWYRQAAGRGLQLLFYSVGIGQISSEVPQNLSASRPQDRQFILSSKKLLLSDSGFYLCAWTGGFSYGYTFGSGTRLTVV.

The chain recombines TRBV30 with TRBJ1-2; 8 bases are a match to TRBD1. The ends lost 4 bases at V and 6 bases at J; junction bases unmatched: 4. Germline assignment: CDR1 GTSNPN and CDR2 SVGIG (reference sequence). The CDR3 totals 12 residues. CDR3 sequence: CAWNDRGDGYTF. The CDR3 DNA is TGTGCCTGGAATGACAGGGGTGATGGCTACACCTTC.

The chain uses TRBV7-2 and TRBJ1-6; D is possibly TRBD1 (6 bases). V shed 5 bases and J shed 4 bases, with 15 bases lying between them. The CDR3 has 16 amino acids. Germline CDR1 is SGHTA and CDR2 is FQGNSA. CDR3 amino acids: CASSQAWTAYNSPLHF. DNA of the CDR3: TGTGCCAGCAGCCAGGCTTGGACAGCGTATAATTCACCCCTCCACTTT.

V usage is TRBV6-6 and J usage is TRBJ2-3, with D unclear. Germline CDR1 reads MNHNY; CDR2 reads SVGAGI (reference sequence). The V end was cut by 6 bases, the J end by 2 bases, with 9 bases between. The CDR3 length is 13 residues. The CDR3 region is CASRPRSTDTQYF. CDR3 bases: TGTGCCAGCAGACCTAGATCCACAGATACGCAGTATTTT.

V and J are TRBV3-1 (or the pseudogene TRBV3-2) and TRBJ1-2, with TRBD1 matching over 7 bases. The V gene's germline CDR1 is LGHDT and CDR2 YNNKEL (reference sequence). The CDR3 has 14 residues. Trimming at V came to 0 bases and at J to 6 bases, leaving 4 bases not matched to a gene. DNA for the CDR3: TGTGCCAGCAGCCAAGAAAGGGGGCGAGATGGCTACACCTTC. It is translated as CASSQERGRDGYTF.

The rearrangement links TRBV28 to TRBJ2-3, with D possibly matching TRBD2 (5 bases). Germline CDR1 reads MDHEN; CDR2 reads SYDVKM. Trimming cost V 10 bases and J 2 bases, with 25 bases left between them. The CDR3 consists of 17 residues. DNA for the CDR3: TGTGCCACCCCCCCCAATCGGGCAGAGGGCCACACAGATACGCAGTATTTT. Translated, it gives CATPPNRAEGHTDTQYF.